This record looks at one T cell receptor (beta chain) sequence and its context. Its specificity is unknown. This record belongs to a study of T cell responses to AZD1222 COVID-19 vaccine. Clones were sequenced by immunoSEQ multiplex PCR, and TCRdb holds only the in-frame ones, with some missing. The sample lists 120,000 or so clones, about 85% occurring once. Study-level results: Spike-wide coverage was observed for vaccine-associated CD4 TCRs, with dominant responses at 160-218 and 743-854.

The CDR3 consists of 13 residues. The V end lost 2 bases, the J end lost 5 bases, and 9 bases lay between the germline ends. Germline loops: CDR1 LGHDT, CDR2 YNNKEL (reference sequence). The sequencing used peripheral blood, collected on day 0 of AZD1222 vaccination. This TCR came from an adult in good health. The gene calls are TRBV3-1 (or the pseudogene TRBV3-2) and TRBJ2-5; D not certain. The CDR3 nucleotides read TGTGCCAGCAGCCAAAGAAGCACCGAGACCCAGTACTTC. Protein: CASSQRSTETQYF.